What follows are 8 T cell receptor beta chains derived from one specimen sequenced in a study of OX40 agonist ivuxolimab in advanced cancers. The repertoire was sequenced with immunoSEQ multiplex PCR; TCRdb's copy has only in-frame clones and lacks some. The repertoire includes 55,000 to 70,000 clones, 85% of them detected once, and 3.7% sits in the top ten. The source was CD4+ or CD8+ T cells sorted from blood, collected in a trial of the OX40 agonist ivuxolimab. These receptors were obtained from an adult with an advanced solid tumor such as melanoma, head and neck, liver or kidney cancer.

This clone was seen only a few times. The gene calls are TRBV7-2 and TRBJ2-7; D is possibly TRBD1 (5 bases). CDR1 is SGHTA and CDR2 is FQGNSA in the germline V gene. Trimming took off 5 bases at V and 5 bases at J, with 13 bases between the two ends. The CDR3 runs 13 residues. CDR3 amino acids: CASSLPTVNEQYF. In DNA, the CDR3 is TGTGCCAGCAGCCTACCGACAGTTAACGAGCAGTACTTC.

This chain joins TRBV7-9 and TRBJ1-1; no clear D. The CDR3 extends over 15 amino acids. Trimming cost V 1 base and J 0 bases, with 9 bases left between them. CDR1 is SEHNR, CDR2 FQNEAQ, per germline (reference sequence). The CDR3 DNA follows: TGTGCCAGCAGCTTAGATGGCGGCCTGAACACTGAAGCTTTCTTT. It encodes CASSLDGGLNTEAFF.

This clone was counted between two and nine times. The V call is TRBV5-6, the J call TRBJ1-2, with 7 bases identical to TRBD1. This CDR3 is 13 amino acids long. The germline CDR1 and CDR2 sequences are SGHDT and YYEEEE. V shed 3 bases, J shed 5 bases, and the junction held 4 bases outside the gene matches. CDR3 loop: CASSSGQLYGYTF. CDR3 bases: TGTGCCAGCAGCTCGGGACAGCTTTATGGCTACACCTTC.

The rearrangement links TRBV19 to TRBJ2-7; TRBD1 matches 7 bases. CDR1 LNHDA and CDR2 SQIVND come from the germline V gene (reference sequence). The CDR3 runs 15 residues. Trimming cost V 5 bases and J 3 bases; bases outside gene matches: 10. CDR3 residues: CASSGLGTADYEQYF. DNA for the CDR3: TGTGCCAGTAGTGGACTCGGGACAGCGGACTACGAGCAGTACTTC.

This clone was detected once. The chain is built from TRBV28 and TRBJ2-7, with a possible D match to TRBD1 (7 bases). The germline V gene has CDR1 MDHEN and CDR2 SYDVKM. Between the trimmed V and J ends, which lost 6 bases and 5 bases, there was a span of 20 bases. The CDR3 runs 15 residues. Written as DNA, the CDR3 is TGTGCCAGCAGCACCAACGCAGGGGGAGGTGACGAGCAGTACTTC. Its translation: CASSTNAGGGDEQYF. The entire variable domain, with the rest obtained from reference TRBV28 and TRBJ2-7, is as follows: DVKVTQSSRYLVKRTGEKVFLECVQDMDHENMFWYRQDPGLGLRLIYFSYDVKMKEKGDIPEGYSVSREKKERFSLILESASTNQTSMYLCASSTNAGGGDEQYFGPGTRLTVT.

This chain connects TRBV15 to TRBJ2-1; tentatively, D is TRBD1 or TRBD2 (5 bases each). V lost 6 bases and J 10 bases, leaving 16 bases between the germline ends. The CDR3 is 13 residues long. Germline lookup yields CDR1 LNHNV and CDR2 YYDKDF (reference sequence). The CDR3 loop is CATSIERRGEQFF. CDR3 bases: TGTGCCACCAGTATTGAACGCCGGGGCGAGCAGTTCTTC.

The J gene is TRBJ2-1, the V gene TRBV27, with D hard to call. Germline V gives CDR1 MNHEY, CDR2 SMNVEV (reference sequence). V was trimmed by 2 bases and J by 4 bases, leaving 12 bases between them. CDR3 length: 15 residues. CDR3 DNA: TGTGCCAGCAGTTTAAGGCAGAATAGTTACAATGAGCAGTTCTTC. Encoded protein: CASSLRQNSYNEQFF.

The rearrangement joins TRBV4-2 to TRBJ2-4; D may be TRBD2 (6 bases). Trimming removed 0 bases from V and 3 bases from J, with 15 bases in between. The CDR3 has 17 amino acids. Germline lookup yields CDR1 LGHNA and CDR2 YNFKEQ. CDR3 sequence (DNA): TGTGCCAGCAGCCAAGATGTCGGGAGCGAAGGCAAAAACATTCAGTACTTC. Protein sequence: CASSQDVGSEGKNIQYF.